These 8 T cell receptor beta chains came from one sample sequenced in a study of blood T cells in healthy people across ages. A second PCR of 7 to 11 cycles used a sample-barcoded 5' primer and a J-beta primer mix. Using its own MiXCR run on the 5' RACE reads, TCRdb lists one record per CDR3 protein. This sample yields about 1,500,000 distinct CDR3 sequences, of which roughly 45% are seen a single time; around 8% belongs to the top ten. Sample: blood. These receptors originate from a woman between 18 and 30 years old in good health.

The gene calls are TRBV7-9 and TRBJ1-5, with D possibly matching TRBD1 (5 bases). Trimming left V 5 bases short and J 1 base short, with 12 bases between. This CDR3 region has 15 residues. The V gene's germline CDR1 is SEHNR and CDR2 FQNEAQ (reference sequence). DNA of the CDR3: TGTGCCAGCAGCGAAAGGGGAGGGAGCAATCAGCCCCAGCATTTT. Amino acid sequence: CASSERGGSNQPQHF.

DNA for the CDR3: TGTGCCAGCAGCCCAGACAGGGGCATTGGGCCCCAGCATTTT. Its translation: CASSPDRGIGPQHF. The genes are TRBV7-9 and TRBJ1-5, with 8 positions matching TRBD1. Losses at the gene ends were 5 bases for V and 9 bases for J; bases not matched to a gene: 9. Looked up from germline, CDR1 is SEHNR and CDR2 is FQNEAQ (reference sequence). The CDR3 length is 14 residues.

The V and J genes are TRBV2 and TRBJ1-2; no firm D call. The V end lost 6 bases, the J end lost 2 bases, and 13 bases lay between the germline ends. The length of the CDR3 is 14 residues. Germline V gene sequence: CDR1 SNHLY, CDR2 FYNNEI. CDR3 sequence: CASSGPTGNYGYTF. In DNA, the CDR3 is TGTGCCAGCAGCGGACCGACGGGAAACTATGGCTACACCTTC. The full variable domain, in which reference TRBV2 and TRBJ1-2 provide the parts outside the CDR3, is EPEVTQTPSHQVTQMGQEVILRCVPISNHLYFYWYRQILGQKVEFLVSFYNNEISEKSEIFDDQFSVERPDGSNFTLKIRSTKLEDSAMYFCASSGPTGNYGYTFGSGTRLTVV.

This chain connects TRBV14 to TRBJ1-2; D remains ambiguous. The CDR3 covers 14 residues. V shed 1 base and J shed 4 bases, with 10 bases lying between them. CDR1 and CDR2 (germline): SGHDN, FVKESK. CDR3 residues: CASSQGFTSYGYTF. Here the CDR3 DNA reads TGTGCCAGCAGCCAAGGATTCACAAGCTATGGCTACACCTTC.

This clonotype was seen a handful of times. The CDR3 bases are TGTGCCAGCAGCCGGGGGGCCGAGGGCAATGAGCAGTTCTTC. Its translation is CASSRGAEGNEQFF. The chain recombines TRBV11-2 with TRBJ2-1, with D possibly being TRBD2 (7 bases). V was pared by 5 bases and J by 6 bases, with 14 bases between. The CDR3 is 14 residues long. Germline CDR1 reads SGHAT; CDR2 reads FQNNGV.

This clonotype was seen a single time. The chain uses TRBV28 and TRBJ2-1; D unresolved. The CDR3 extends over 12 amino acids. Germline assignment: CDR1 MDHEN and CDR2 SYDVKM. Trimming removed 6 bases from V and 7 bases from J, with 10 bases in between. The CDR3 protein is CASRSVGNEQFF. In DNA, the CDR3 is TGTGCCAGCAGATCAGTGGGTAATGAGCAGTTCTTC.

This clonotype was counted between two and nine times. V and J are TRBV15 and TRBJ2-7; the D gene could be TRBD1 or TRBD2 (6 bases each). The CDR3 is made up of 15 amino acids. V gave up 0 bases and J gave up 4 bases, with 13 bases separating them. The germline V gene encodes CDR1 LNHNV and CDR2 YYDKDF (reference sequence). DNA for the CDR3: TGTGCCACCAGCAGAGATATAAGGGGGAGGTACGAGCAGTACTTC. This sequence encodes CATSRDIRGRYEQYF.

This clonotype has only a few counts. V usage is TRBV6-1 and J usage is TRBJ1-2, with a tentative D call TRBD1 (6 bases). V was clipped by 0 bases and J by 8 bases, with 13 bases between them. CDR1 and CDR2 from the germline V gene are MNHNS and SASEGT. This CDR3 spans 14 amino acids. CDR3 protein: CASSEAASGVGYTF. The CDR3 nucleotides are TGTGCCAGCAGTGAAGCGGCGTCAGGGGTAGGCTACACCTTC.